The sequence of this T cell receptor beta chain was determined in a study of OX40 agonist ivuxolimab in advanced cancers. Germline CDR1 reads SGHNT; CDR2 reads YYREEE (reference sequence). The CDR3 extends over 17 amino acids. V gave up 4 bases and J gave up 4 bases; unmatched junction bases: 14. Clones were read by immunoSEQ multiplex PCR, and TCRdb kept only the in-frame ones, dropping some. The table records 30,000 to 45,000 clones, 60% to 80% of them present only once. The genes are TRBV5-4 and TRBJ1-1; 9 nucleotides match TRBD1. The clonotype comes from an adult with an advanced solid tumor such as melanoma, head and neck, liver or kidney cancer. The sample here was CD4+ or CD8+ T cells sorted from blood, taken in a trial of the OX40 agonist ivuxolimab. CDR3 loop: CASSRDRVGVLGTEAFF. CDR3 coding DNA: TGTGCCAGCAGCAGGGACAGGGTTGGTGTTTTGGGCACTGAAGCTTTCTTT.